These 23 T cell receptor beta chains came from one sample sequenced in a study of blood T cells in healthy people across ages. A J-beta primer mix and a sample-barcoded 5' primer were used in a second PCR of about 7 to 12 cycles. TCRdb passed the 5' RACE reads through MiXCR, listing each CDR3 protein once. The table lists some 1,000,000 distinct CDR3 sequences, approximately 25% of them singletons, with 0.65% to 0.95% in the top ten. This same sample was also taken into another study, of T cells of mothers and their children.

Source material: blood. The receptors were sampled from a girl aged 2 to 9 in good health.

In nucleotides, the CDR3 is TGTGCCAGCAGTGCACACCAGGGGGCGGTCACCGGGGAGCTGTTTTTT. Protein product: CASSAHQGAVTGELFF. The chain couples TRBV25-1 to TRBJ2-2; 8 positions match TRBD1. Germline V gives CDR1 MGHDK, CDR2 SYGVNS. V was pared by 4 bases and J by 4 bases, with 8 bases of the junction left unmatched. The CDR3 is 16 residues long.

This clonotype came up a few times. V gene TRBV20-1 combines with J gene TRBJ1-2, with D possibly being TRBD1 (6 bases). The germline V gene has CDR1 DFQATT and CDR2 SNEGSKA (reference sequence). Trimming stripped 3 bases from V and 3 bases from J, with 11 bases between. This CDR3 contains 13 residues. The CDR3 protein is CSARDSFHYGYTF. Here the CDR3 DNA reads TGCAGTGCTAGGGACAGCTTCCACTATGGCTACACCTTC.

This clonotype was seen more than once but under ten times. The V call is TRBV4-3, the J call TRBJ2-5; D may be TRBD2 (6 bases). The V end lost 0 bases, the J end lost 0 bases, and 14 bases lay between the germline ends. The CDR3 is made up of 17 amino acids. The germline V gene encodes CDR1 LGHNA and CDR2 YSLEER. The CDR3: CASSQDGARGNQETQYF. The CDR3 DNA follows: TGCGCCAGCAGCCAAGACGGGGCGCGGGGAAACCAAGAGACCCAGTACTTC.

The chain uses TRBV12-3 or TRBV12-4 and TRBJ1-3; D not certain. The CDR3 totals 12 residues. V lost 2 bases, J lost 9 bases, and 8 bases lay in between. The CDR3 sequence: CASSLRSGTIYF. The DNA of the CDR3 is TGTGCCAGCAGTTTACGGTCCGGCACCATATATTTT.

The chain employs TRBV29-1 and TRBJ2-5, with 8 bases that match TRBD2. V shed 5 bases and J 2 bases; nucleotides not matched to a gene: 7. From germline, CDR1 is SQVTM and CDR2 ANQGSEA. The length of the CDR3 is 14 residues. CDR3 loop: CSVSTSGRQETQYF. The CDR3 DNA is TGCAGCGTTTCTACTAGCGGACGACAAGAGACCCAGTACTTC.

The chain recombines TRBV16 with TRBJ2-7; D not resolved. Between the trimmed V and J ends, which lost 1 base and 2 bases, there was a span of 6 bases. CDR1 is KGHSY and CDR2 is FQNENV in the germline V gene. This CDR3 region has 13 residues. The CDR3 is CASSQYTAYEQYF. CDR3 in DNA: TGTGCCAGCAGCCAATACACTGCCTACGAGCAGTACTTC.

The chain carries TRBV7-6 and TRBJ2-7; 11 bases are shared with TRBD2. The trim removed 5 bases at V and 4 bases at J, leaving 10 bases unmatched. This CDR3 is 16 amino acids long. From germline, CDR1 is SGHVS and CDR2 FNYEAQ. The DNA of the CDR3 is TGTGCCAGCAGCAAACACCCTGGGACTAGCGGTTACGAGCAGTACTTC. Protein: CASSKHPGTSGYEQYF.

This sequence joins TRBV6-1 and TRBJ1-1, with D uncertain. Germline V gives CDR1 MNHNS, CDR2 SASEGT. The CDR3 length is 13 residues. V lost 6 bases and J 0 bases, leaving 8 bases between the germline ends. The CDR3 is CASREPLNTEAFF. CDR3 sequence (DNA): TGTGCCAGCAGGGAGCCTTTGAACACTGAAGCTTTCTTT.

The chain carries TRBV7-9 and TRBJ2-5, with D possibly called TRBD1 or TRBD2 (5 bases each). In germline, CDR1 is SEHNR, CDR2 FQNEAQ (reference sequence). Deletions cut 4 bases from V and 3 bases from J, with 18 bases between. The CDR3 is made up of 16 amino acids. CDR3 sequence: CASSWDGLLEKETQYF. The CDR3 DNA is TGTGCCAGCAGCTGGGACGGGCTACTAGAGAAAGAGACCCAGTACTTC.

The table lists this clonotype with many counts. The V gene is TRBV7-2, the J gene TRBJ2-5; tentative D call: TRBD2 (5 bases). The CDR3 consists of 14 residues. The V and J ends lost 1 base and 2 bases respectively, with 8 bases between them. Germline assignment: CDR1 SGHTA and CDR2 FQGNSA. The CDR3 loop reads CASSLGPGQETQYF. Here the CDR3 DNA reads TGTGCCAGCAGCTTAGGCCCGGGACAAGAGACCCAGTACTTC.

The rearrangement uses TRBV4-2 and TRBJ2-7; D perhaps matches TRBD1 (5 bases). V gave up 2 bases and J gave up 4 bases, with 12 bases separating them. Germline values: CDR1 LGHNA, CDR2 YNFKEQ. This CDR3 is 14 amino acids long. The CDR3 coding sequence is TGTGCCAGCAGCCAAAACATAGGGGCGTACGAGCAGTACTTC. Translated: CASSQNIGAYEQYF.

J is TRBJ2-1 and V is TRBV21-1; the table gives TRBD1 as D, unverified against the DNA. The last part of the DNA fits TRBJ2-5 better; the J call may be wrong. TRBV21-1 is classified as a pseudogene. The CDR3 is made up of 14 amino acids. The CDR3 bases are TGTGCCAGCAGCAAAGCGGTGATTATGGGGACCCAGTACTTC. This sequence encodes CASSKAVIMGTQYF.

The chain combines TRBV6-5 with TRBJ2-3; 8 bases agree with TRBD1. Germline V CDR1 and CDR2: MNHEY, SVGAGI. J lost 6 bases, V lost 5 bases, and 7 bases had no gene match. CDR3 length: 14 residues. The CDR3 sequence is CASSRQGMTDTQYF. Written as DNA, the CDR3 is TGTGCCAGCAGTCGACAGGGGATGACGGATACGCAGTATTTT.

There are a few counts of this clonotype. This rearrangement joins TRBV16 to TRBJ1-5; D possibly corresponds to TRBD1 (5 bases). The CDR3 is made up of 14 amino acids. The V end lost 2 bases, the J end lost 5 bases, and 10 bases lay between the germline ends. CDR1 KGHSY and CDR2 FQNENV come from the germline V gene. The chain's CDR3 is CASSQGTFYQPQHF. In nucleotides, the CDR3 is TGTGCCAGCAGCCAAGGGACCTTCTATCAGCCCCAGCATTTT.

The gene calls are TRBV29-1 and TRBJ1-2; D uncertain. V was shortened by 7 bases and J by 4 bases, with 10 bases between the two germline ends. Germline V gene lookup returns CDR1 SQVTM and CDR2 ANQGSEA. The CDR3 runs to 11 residues. CDR3 region: CSGKEGYGYTF. The CDR3 DNA reads as TGCAGCGGCAAAGAAGGCTATGGCTACACCTTC.

This clonotype appeared a few times. This chain uses TRBV3-1 with TRBJ2-5; D unresolved. Between the trimmed V and J ends, which lost 0 bases and 2 bases, there was a span of 10 bases. The CDR3 consists of 15 residues. Germline V gene lookup returns CDR1 LGHDT and CDR2 YNNKEL (reference sequence). The CDR3 DNA sequence: TGTGCCAGCAGCCAAGAGTTCACTGCTCAAGAGACCCAGTACTTC. Protein: CASSQEFTAQETQYF.

The rearrangement uses TRBV7-9 and TRBJ1-2; the D is unclear. The CDR3 contains 14 residues. V was pared by 5 bases and J by 4 bases, with 14 bases between. Germline loops: CDR1 SEHNR, CDR2 FQNEAQ (reference sequence). The CDR3 region has the DNA TGTGCCAGCAGCCCCGGACGGCGGTTCTATGGCTACACCTTC. The encoded protein is CASSPGRRFYGYTF.

This clonotype was counted between two and nine times. V usage is TRBV20-1 and J usage is TRBJ1-2, with D uncertain. The CDR3 extends over 16 amino acids. V lost 2 bases to trimming and J lost 3 bases, with 19 bases between them. Germline values: CDR1 DFQATT, CDR2 SNEGSKA (reference sequence). The DNA for the CDR3 is TGCAGTGCTAGACACCCTAAGGGCTCCTCCGACTATGGCTACACCTTC. Amino acids: CSARHPKGSSDYGYTF.

This clonotype was seen a few times. V and J are TRBV3-1 and TRBJ1-2; no firm D call. This CDR3 spans 14 amino acids. Germline V gene data show CDR1 as LGHDT and CDR2 as YNNKEL (reference sequence). Trimming left V 3 bases short and J 7 bases short, with 15 bases between. CDR3 sequence (DNA): TGTGCCAGCAGCCAGGTCGGGGATTTCCCTGGCTACACCTTC. Encoded protein: CASSQVGDFPGYTF.

This chain joins TRBV15 and TRBJ2-1; D may be TRBD2 (7 bases). CDR3 size: 14 residues. Germline V lookup: CDR1 LNHNV, CDR2 YYDKDF (reference sequence). Trimming took 3 bases from V and 9 from J, leaving 15 bases between them. CDR3: CATSSVGGRGEQFF. For the CDR3, the DNA is TGTGCCACCAGCAGCGTCGGGGGGCGGGGTGAGCAGTTCTTC.

CDR3 nucleotide sequence: TGTGCCAGCAGTTTATCGGGCCGAAGACGTTTCAATGAGCAGTTCTTC. Its translation is CASSLSGRRRFNEQFF. The V gene is TRBV27, the J gene TRBJ2-1; no reliable D call. There are 16 residues in the CDR3. Trimming cost V 0 bases and J 6 bases, with 15 bases left between them. Germline V gene data show CDR1 as MNHEY and CDR2 as SMNVEV (reference sequence).

This chain connects TRBV27 to TRBJ1-1; a possible D gene is TRBD1 (6 bases). The CDR3 has 16 amino acids. Germline-derived CDR1 and CDR2 are MNHEY and SMNVEV (reference sequence). Between the trimmed V and J ends, which lost 8 bases and 3 bases, there was a span of 22 bases. The CDR3 DNA reads as TGTGCCAGCGCACAACGCGGGGGGGCGCGGGACACTGAAGCTTTCTTT. Its protein product is CASAQRGGARDTEAFF.

In its sample, this clonotype was seen a few times. The CDR3 here is CSARDFGGSNQPQHF. Written as DNA, the CDR3 is TGCAGTGCTAGAGATTTCGGAGGAAGCAATCAGCCCCAGCATTTT. The gene calls are TRBV20-1 and TRBJ1-5; D uncertain. The germline CDR1 and CDR2 sequences are DFQATT and SNEGSKA (reference sequence). The CDR3 contains 15 residues. V gave up 0 bases and J gave up 1 base, with 10 bases separating them.